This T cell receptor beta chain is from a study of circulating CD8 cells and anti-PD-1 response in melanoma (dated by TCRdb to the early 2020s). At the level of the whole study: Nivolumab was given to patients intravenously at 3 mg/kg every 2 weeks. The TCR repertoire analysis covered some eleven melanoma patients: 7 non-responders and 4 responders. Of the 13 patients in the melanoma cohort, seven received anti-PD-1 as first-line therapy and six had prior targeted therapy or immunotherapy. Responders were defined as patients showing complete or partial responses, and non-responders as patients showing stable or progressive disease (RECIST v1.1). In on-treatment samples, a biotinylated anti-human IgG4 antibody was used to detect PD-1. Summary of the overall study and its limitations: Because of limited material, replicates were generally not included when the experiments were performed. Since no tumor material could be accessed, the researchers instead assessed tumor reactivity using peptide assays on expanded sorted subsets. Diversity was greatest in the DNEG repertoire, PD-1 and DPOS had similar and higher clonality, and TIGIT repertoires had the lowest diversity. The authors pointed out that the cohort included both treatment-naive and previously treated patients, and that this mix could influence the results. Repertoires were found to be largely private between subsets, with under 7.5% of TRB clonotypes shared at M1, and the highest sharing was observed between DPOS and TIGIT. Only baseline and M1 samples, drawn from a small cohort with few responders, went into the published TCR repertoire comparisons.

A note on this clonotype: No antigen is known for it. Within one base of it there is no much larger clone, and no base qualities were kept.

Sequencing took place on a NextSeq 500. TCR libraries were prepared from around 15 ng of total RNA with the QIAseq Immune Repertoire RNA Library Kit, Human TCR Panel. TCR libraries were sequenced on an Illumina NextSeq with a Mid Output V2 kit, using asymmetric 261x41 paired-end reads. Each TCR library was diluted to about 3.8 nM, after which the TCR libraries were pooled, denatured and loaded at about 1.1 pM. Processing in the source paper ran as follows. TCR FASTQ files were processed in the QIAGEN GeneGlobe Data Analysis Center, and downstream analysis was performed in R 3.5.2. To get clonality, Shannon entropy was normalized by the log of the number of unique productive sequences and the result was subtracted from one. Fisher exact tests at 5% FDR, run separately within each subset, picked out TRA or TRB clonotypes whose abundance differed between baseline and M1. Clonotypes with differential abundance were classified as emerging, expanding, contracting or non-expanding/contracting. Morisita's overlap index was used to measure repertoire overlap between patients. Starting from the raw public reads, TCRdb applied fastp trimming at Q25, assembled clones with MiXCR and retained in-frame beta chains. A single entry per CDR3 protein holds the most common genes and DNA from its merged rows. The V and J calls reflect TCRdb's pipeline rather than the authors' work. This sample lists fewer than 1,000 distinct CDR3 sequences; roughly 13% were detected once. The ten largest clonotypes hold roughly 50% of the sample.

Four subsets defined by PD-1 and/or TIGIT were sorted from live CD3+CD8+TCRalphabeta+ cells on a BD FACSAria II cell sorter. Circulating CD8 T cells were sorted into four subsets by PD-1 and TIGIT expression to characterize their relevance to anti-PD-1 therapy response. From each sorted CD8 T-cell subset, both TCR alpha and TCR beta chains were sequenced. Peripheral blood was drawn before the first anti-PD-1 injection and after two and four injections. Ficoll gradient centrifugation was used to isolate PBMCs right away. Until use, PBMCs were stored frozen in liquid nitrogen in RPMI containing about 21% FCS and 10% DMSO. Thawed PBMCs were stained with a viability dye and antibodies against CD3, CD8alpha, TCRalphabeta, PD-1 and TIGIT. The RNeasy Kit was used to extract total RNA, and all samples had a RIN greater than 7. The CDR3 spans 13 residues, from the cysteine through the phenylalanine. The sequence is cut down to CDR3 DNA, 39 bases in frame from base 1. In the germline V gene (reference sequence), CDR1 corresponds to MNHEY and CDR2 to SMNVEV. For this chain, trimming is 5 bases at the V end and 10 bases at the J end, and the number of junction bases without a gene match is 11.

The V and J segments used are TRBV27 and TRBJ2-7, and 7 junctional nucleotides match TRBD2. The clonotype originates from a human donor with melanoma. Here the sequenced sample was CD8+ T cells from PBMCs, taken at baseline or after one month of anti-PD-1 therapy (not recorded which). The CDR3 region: CASSPGASGYQYF. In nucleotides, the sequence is TGTGCCAGCAGTCCCGGGGCTAGCGGATATCAGTACTTC.